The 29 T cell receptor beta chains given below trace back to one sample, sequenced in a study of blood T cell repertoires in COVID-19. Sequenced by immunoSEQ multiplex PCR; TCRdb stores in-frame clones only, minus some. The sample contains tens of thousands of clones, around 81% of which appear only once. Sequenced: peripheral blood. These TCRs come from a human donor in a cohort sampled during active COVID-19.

The CDR3 DNA follows: TGTGCCAGTAAGCCGGGACACGGCTCCTACGAGCAGTACTTC. Translation gives CASKPGHGSYEQYF. The gene calls are TRBV19 and TRBJ2-7; the D gene is possibly TRBD1 (6 bases). Germline CDR1 and CDR2: LNHDA and SQIVND (reference sequence). The V gene lost 7 bases and the J gene lost 0 bases, with 13 bases spanning the gap. This CDR3 has 14 amino acids. Full variable domain (outside the CDR3, taken from reference TRBV19 and TRBJ2-7): DGGITQSPKYLFRKEGQNVTLSCEQNLNHDAMYWYRQDPGQGLRLIYYSQIVNDFQKGDIAEGYSVSREKKESFPLTVTSAQKNPTAFYLCASKPGHGSYEQYFGPGTRLTVT.

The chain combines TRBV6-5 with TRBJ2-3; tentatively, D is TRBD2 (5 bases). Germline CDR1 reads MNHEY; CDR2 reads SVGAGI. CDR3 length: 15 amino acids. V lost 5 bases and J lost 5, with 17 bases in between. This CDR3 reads CASSNGVTRGDTQYF. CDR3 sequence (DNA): TGTGCCAGCAGTAACGGGGTCACCCGGGGAGATACGCAGTATTTT.

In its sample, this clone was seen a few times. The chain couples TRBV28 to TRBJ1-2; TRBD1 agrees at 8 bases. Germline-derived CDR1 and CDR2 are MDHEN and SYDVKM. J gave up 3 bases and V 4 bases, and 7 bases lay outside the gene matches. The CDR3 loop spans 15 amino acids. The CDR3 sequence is CASSSTGVGYYGYTF. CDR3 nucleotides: TGTGCCAGCAGTTCGACAGGGGTGGGGTACTATGGCTACACCTTC.

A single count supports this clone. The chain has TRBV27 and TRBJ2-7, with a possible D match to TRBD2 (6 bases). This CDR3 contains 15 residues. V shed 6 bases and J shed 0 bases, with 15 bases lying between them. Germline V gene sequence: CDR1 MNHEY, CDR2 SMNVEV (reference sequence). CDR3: CASSPRGASSYEQYF. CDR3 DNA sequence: TGTGCCAGCAGCCCCCGCGGGGCTTCCTCCTACGAGCAGTACTTC.

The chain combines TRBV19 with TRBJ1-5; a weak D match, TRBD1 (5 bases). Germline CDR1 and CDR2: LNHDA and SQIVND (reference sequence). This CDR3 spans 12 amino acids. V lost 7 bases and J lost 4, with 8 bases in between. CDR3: CASKQGNQPQHF. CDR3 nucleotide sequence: TGTGCCAGTAAGCAGGGTAATCAGCCCCAGCATTTT.

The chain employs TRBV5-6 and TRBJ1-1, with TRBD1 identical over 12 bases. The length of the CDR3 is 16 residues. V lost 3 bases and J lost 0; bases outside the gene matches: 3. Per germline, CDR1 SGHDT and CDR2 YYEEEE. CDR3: CASSYGTGGMNTEAFF. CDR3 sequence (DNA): TGTGCCAGCAGCTACGGGACAGGGGGCATGAACACTGAAGCTTTCTTT.

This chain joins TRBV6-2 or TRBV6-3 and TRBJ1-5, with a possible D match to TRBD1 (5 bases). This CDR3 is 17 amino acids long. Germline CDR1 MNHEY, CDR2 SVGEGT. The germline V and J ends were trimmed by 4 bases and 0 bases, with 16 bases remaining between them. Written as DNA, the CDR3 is TGTGCCAGCAGTTGGGATGCGGGGGGATATAGCAATCAGCCCCAGCATTTT. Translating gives CASSWDAGGYSNQPQHF.

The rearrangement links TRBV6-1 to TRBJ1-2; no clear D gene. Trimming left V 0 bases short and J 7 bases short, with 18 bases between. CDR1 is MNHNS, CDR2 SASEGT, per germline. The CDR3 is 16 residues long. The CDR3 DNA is TGTGCCAGCAGTGAAGCGGACCTAGCGGCTAAGGTTGGCTACACCTTC. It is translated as CASSEADLAAKVGYTF.

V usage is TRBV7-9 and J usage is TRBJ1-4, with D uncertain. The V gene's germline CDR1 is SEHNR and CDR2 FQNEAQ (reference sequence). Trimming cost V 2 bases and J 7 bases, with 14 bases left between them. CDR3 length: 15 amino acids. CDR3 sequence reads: CASSLSANRGEKLFF. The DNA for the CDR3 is TGTGCCAGCAGCTTATCGGCCAATCGAGGTGAAAAACTGTTTTTT.

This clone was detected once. The DNA of the CDR3 is TGTGCCAGCTGGGGACAGAACACCGGGGAGCTGTTTTTT. Translation gives CASWGQNTGELFF. V and J are TRBV2 and TRBJ2-2, with D perhaps TRBD1 (6 bases). Trimming left V 8 bases short and J 1 base short, with 8 bases between. CDR1 is SNHLY and CDR2 is FYNNEI in the germline V gene. The CDR3 has 13 residues.

CDR3: CASSRTGLKSETQYF. The CDR3 nucleotides read TGTGCCAGCAGCCGAACGGGACTAAAATCGGAGACCCAGTACTTC. This chain uses TRBV5-6 with TRBJ2-5, with 7 bases lining up with TRBD2. The germline gives CDR1 SGHDT, CDR2 YYEEEE. There are 15 residues in the CDR3. V shed 4 bases and J 5 bases; nucleotides not matched to a gene: 11.

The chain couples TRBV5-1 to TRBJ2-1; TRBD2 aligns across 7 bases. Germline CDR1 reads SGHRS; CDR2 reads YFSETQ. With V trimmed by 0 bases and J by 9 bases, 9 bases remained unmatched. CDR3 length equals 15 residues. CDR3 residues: CASSLAGGTTGEQFF. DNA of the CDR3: TGCGCCAGCAGCTTGGCCGGGGGGACCACCGGTGAGCAGTTCTTC.

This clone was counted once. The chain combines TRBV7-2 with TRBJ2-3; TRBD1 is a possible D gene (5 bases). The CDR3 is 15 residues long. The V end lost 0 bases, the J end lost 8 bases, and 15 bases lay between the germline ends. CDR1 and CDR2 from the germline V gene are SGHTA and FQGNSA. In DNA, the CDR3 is TGTGCCAGCAGCTTAGCTTTGGGTAGGGGAAGTACGCAGTATTTT. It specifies CASSLALGRGSTQYF.

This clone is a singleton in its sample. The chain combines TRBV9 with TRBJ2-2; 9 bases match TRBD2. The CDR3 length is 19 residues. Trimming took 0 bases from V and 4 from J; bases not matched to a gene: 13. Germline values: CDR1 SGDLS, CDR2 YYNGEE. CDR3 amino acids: CASSVAGTRLAVLTGELFF. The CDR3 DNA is TGTGCCAGCAGCGTAGCTGGCACGAGACTAGCGGTCCTCACCGGGGAGCTGTTTTTT.

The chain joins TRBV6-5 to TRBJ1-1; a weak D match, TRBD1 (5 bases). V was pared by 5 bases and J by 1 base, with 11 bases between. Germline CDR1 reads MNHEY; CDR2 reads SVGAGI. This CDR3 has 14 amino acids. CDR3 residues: CASSPLTGNTEAFF. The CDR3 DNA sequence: TGTGCCAGCAGTCCGCTAACAGGGAACACTGAAGCTTTCTTT.

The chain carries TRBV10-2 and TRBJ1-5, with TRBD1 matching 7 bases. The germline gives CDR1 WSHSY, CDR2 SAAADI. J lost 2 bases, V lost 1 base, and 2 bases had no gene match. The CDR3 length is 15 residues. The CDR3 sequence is CASSEFGQGNQPQHF. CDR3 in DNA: TGCGCCAGCAGTGAGTTCGGACAGGGCAATCAGCCCCAGCATTTT.

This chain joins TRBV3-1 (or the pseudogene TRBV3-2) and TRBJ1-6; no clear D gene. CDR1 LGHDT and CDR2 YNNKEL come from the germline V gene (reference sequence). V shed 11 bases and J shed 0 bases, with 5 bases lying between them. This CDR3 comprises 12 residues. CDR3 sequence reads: CAASSYNSPLHF. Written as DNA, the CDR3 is TGTGCCGCCAGCTCCTATAATTCACCCCTCCACTTT.

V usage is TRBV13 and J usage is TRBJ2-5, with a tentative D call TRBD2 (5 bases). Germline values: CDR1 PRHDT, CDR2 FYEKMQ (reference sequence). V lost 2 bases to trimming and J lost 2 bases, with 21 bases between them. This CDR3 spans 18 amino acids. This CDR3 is CASSLKVSLRGPQETQYF. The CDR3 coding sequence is TGTGCCAGCAGCTTAAAGGTTTCTTTACGGGGTCCGCAAGAGACCCAGTACTTC.

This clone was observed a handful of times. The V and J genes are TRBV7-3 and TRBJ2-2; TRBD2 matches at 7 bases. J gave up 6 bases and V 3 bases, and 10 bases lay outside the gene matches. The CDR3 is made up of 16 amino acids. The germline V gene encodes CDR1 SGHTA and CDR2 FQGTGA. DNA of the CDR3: TGTGCCAGCAGCTTGGAGCCACTAGCGAAGGCCGGGGAGCTGTTTTTT. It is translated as CASSLEPLAKAGELFF.

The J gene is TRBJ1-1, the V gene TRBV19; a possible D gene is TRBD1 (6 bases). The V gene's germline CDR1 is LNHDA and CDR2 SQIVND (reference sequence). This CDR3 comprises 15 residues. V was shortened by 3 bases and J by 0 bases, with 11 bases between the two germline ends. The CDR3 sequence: CASSISDRLNTEAFF. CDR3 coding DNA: TGTGCCAGTAGTATTTCGGACAGACTGAACACTGAAGCTTTCTTT.

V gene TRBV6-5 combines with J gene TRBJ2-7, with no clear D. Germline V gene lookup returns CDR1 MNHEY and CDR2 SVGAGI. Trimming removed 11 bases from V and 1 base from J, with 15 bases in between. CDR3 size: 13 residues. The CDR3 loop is CACSPGLSYEQYF. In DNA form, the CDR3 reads TGTGCCTGCTCCCCCGGTCTGTCCTACGAGCAGTACTTC.

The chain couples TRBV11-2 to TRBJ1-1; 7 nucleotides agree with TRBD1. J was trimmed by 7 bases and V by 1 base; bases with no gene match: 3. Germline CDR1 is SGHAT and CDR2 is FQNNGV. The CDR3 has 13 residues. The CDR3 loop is CASSLAGGHEAFF. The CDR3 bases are TGTGCCAGCAGCTTAGCAGGGGGTCATGAAGCTTTCTTT.

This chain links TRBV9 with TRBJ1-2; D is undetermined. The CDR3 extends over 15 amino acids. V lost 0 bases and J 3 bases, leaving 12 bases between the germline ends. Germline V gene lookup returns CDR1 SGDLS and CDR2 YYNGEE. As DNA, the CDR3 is TGTGCCAGCAGCGTAGTACCATCCACGGACTATGGCTACACCTTC. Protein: CASSVVPSTDYGYTF.

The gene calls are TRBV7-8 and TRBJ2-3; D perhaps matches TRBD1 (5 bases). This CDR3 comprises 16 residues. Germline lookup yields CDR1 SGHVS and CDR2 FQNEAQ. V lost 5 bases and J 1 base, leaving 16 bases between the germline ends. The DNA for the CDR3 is TGTGCCAGCAGCCCAAGGATGGGGCGCGGCACAGATACGCAGTATTTT. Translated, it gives CASSPRMGRGTDTQYF.

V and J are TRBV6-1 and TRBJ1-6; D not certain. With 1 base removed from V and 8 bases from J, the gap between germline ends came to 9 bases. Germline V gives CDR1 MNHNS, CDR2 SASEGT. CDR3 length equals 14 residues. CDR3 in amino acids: CASSEGASYSPLHF. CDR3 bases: TGTGCCAGCAGTGAAGGGGCCTCTTATTCACCCCTCCACTTT.

The CDR3 reads CASSHTGVNEKLFF. DNA for the CDR3: TGCGCCAGCAGCCATACAGGGGTTAATGAAAAACTGTTTTTT. V and J are TRBV4-1 and TRBJ1-4; 7 bases are shared with TRBD1. The CDR3 totals 14 residues. V was pared by 3 bases and J by 4 bases, with 2 bases of the junction left unmatched. CDR1 and CDR2 (germline): MGHRA, YSYEKL.

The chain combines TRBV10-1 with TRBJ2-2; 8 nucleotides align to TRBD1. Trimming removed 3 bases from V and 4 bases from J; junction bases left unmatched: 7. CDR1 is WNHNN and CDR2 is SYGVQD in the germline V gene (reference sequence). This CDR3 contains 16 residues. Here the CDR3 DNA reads TGCGCCAGCAGTGACCCCAGGGGGCGAGGCACCGGGGAGCTGTTTTTT. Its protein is CASSDPRGRGTGELFF.

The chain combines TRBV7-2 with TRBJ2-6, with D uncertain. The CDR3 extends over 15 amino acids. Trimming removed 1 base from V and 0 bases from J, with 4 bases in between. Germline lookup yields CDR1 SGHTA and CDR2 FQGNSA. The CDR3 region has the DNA TGTGCCAGCAGCTTAGGGCACTCTGGGGCCAACGTCCTGACTTTC. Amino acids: CASSLGHSGANVLTF.

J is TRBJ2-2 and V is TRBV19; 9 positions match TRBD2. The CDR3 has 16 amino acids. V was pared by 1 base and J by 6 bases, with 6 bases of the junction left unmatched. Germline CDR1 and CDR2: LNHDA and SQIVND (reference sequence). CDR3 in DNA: TGTGCCAGTAGTATAGGAGTAGCGGGGGTCCCCGGGGAGCTGTTTTTT. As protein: CASSIGVAGVPGELFF.